This T cell receptor (beta chain) was found in a study of CD8 T cells in Susac syndrome. Trimming left V 2 bases short and J 5 bases short, with 13 bases between. From germline, CDR1 is KGHSH and CDR2 LQKENI. This CDR3 spans 15 amino acids. Reverse transcription of about 0.5 to 1 ug RNA was carried out with random hexamers. Amplification of TCR beta CDR3 was carried out by immunoSEQ multiplex PCR, which covered 54 Vbeta and 13 Jbeta segments. TCRdb re-analysed the immunoSEQ multiplex PCR reads in MiXCR, keeping a single row per CDR3 protein. The data hold roughly 130,000 distinct CDR3 sequences, with 90% to 95% observed a single time. Sequencing of TCR beta drew on CD8+ and CD4+ T cells from blood. Bulk CD8+ and CD4+ cells came from magnetic negative isolation; CD8+ TEMRA by FACS.

The TCR was taken from a human donor with multiple sclerosis. The material sequenced was CD4+ T cells from PBMCs. The chain combines TRBV18 with TRBJ2-1; maybe TRBD2 (6 bases). For the CDR3, the DNA is TGTGCCAGCTCACCATGGGGAGCGGGTAACAATGAGCAGTTCTTC. As protein: CASSPWGAGNNEQFF.